Given below is one T cell receptor (beta chain) in context. Participants' reported clinical history set cohort assignment. Measured with immunoSEQ multiplex PCR; TCRdb has only the in-frame clones, and not every one. The data contain around 300,000 clones, 88% of them singletons. The sample comes from a study of blood T cell repertoires in COVID-19. About the research overall: PBMCs, B-cell-depleted T cells, or T cells were the source of the cDNA or gDNA that made up the material.

Sample: PBMCs or T cells enriched from blood (not recorded which). The TCR originated in a woman aged 50 to 60 who had recovered from COVID-19.

CDR3 amino acids: CASSLLSGRNTIYF. DNA of the CDR3: TGTGCCAGCAGTTTATTATCAGGCCGAAACACCATATATTTT. This sequence joins TRBV28 and TRBJ1-3; no definite D call. V lost 1 base, J lost 5 bases, and 9 bases lay in between. The CDR3 is made up of 14 amino acids. Germline CDR1 and CDR2: MDHEN and SYDVKM.